This T cell receptor (beta chain) was sequenced for a study of cytomegalovirus exposure and HLA in healthy donors (dated by TCRdb to the late 2010s). Looking at the study overall: An earlier analysis of roughly 610 of the donors reported roughly 300 Gb of sequence data and around 110 million unique TCR beta sequences obtained from about 179 million T cells. A later analysis re-analyzed previously published TCR beta repertoires from about 730 donors and added high-resolution HLA genotyping to study TCR occurrence patterns. Donor age, sex, ethnicity and CMV serostatus were compiled alongside the repertoire data. In the later analysis, no new phenotypic data were used to find candidate immune exposures; instead, reliance was placed on TCR beta sequences and their occurrence across donors. Using immunosequencing, the study profiled T cell repertoires from about 620 subjects and related those repertoires to cytomegalovirus serostatus. The study combined high-throughput TCR immunosequencing, statistical association of individual TCRs with disease status, and machine learning to predict cytomegalovirus infection status. Among 398 genotyped donors of the cohort, an average of roughly 230,000 unique TCR beta nucleotide sequences was sequenced per donor, of which about 19% were non-productive. Every discovery cohort repertoire had been produced on one sequencing platform. A later genetic analysis used genome-wide SNP genotypes for about three fifths of the 666 donors, treating that subset as a discovery cohort. An early release covering roughly 600 HLA-typed donors comprised approximately 300 gigabases of sequencing data and around 85 million unique TCR sequences. Of the approximately 370 genotyped donors, roughly 76% were placed in the genetic ancestry cluster associated with self-reported Caucasian donors. The number of typed donors differed by locus: about 620-630 for A, B, C, DRB1 and DQB1; 500 to 550 for DQA1; roughly 600 for DPA1; and approximately 450 for DPB1. A separate validation cohort of about 110 different subjects was used in addition to the roughly 670-subject first cohort. Roughly five DR-DQ haplotypes were handled as single units for association and clustering because linkage in the cohort was strong. HLA typing included class I and class II loci at four-digit resolution. The study was designed to test whether signatures of past pathogen exposure could be identified by cataloging public T cell receptors. To decide whether each TCR beta V gene segment behaved as functional or pseudogenic, an earlier analysis of approximately 620 of the donors relied on high-throughput TCR beta sequencing. Results the study describes overall, beyond this receptor: A later analysis found that HLA-associated TCR beta chains were more clonally expanded and had lower generation probabilities than equally common non-associated chains. At a false discovery rate of 0.05, a later analysis linked roughly 17,000 TCR beta sequences to specific HLA alleles. Three of the identified cytomegalovirus-associated TCR beta chains were confirmed in vitro to be specific for cytomegalovirus antigens. In an earlier analysis of 587 of the donors, most TCR beta V segments were observed in productive rearrangements about 87% or about 30% of the time, broadly matching IMGT annotations. About 17 rarely observed V segments, including chromosome 9 orphons, were excluded from the earlier analysis of some 590 of the donors because counts were too low. Linkage disequilibrium might explain the correlated functional status among segregating V segments, but an unknown experimental factor could not be excluded. The presence/absence analyses assumed that sequencing depth was roughly uniform across donors, and that assumption may not be true. A further reported finding was that TCR beta sequences accurately predicted the HLA-A and HLA-B alleles for most subjects in the first cohort. According to a later analysis, most CMV-associated TCR beta chains appeared to be HLA-restricted, and the HLA associations seemed to be driven largely by CMV exposure. A later analysis reported that several top co-occurrence clusters appeared linked to parvovirus B19, influenza, CMV and Epstein-Barr virus. An association between a missense DCLRE1C variant and V-gene and J-gene trimming of TCR beta chains was found in a later genetic analysis and replicated in an independent cohort. HLA typing was unavailable for some donors at each locus, so association tests used only the typed subset. The classifier was reported to diagnose cytomegalovirus status with high specificity and sensitivity in both the original and validation cohorts. The cohort was sequenced for TCR beta chains only, and without alpha or paired-chain data the features that could be detected were limited. When HLA alleles, especially DR and DQ, strongly co-occurred, TCR associations were difficult to assign to individual alleles. CMV serostatus was the only immune exposure information available for the cohort. Because the 87-base-pair reads could not distinguish some IMGT-functional V segments, including TRBV6-2 and TRBV6-3, those segments were excluded. A later analysis found that TCR association rates varied across HLA loci, with DRB1 alleles showing the most associated TCRs and HLA-C alleles the fewest. It was suggested by the authors that the approach could potentially be generalized to other disease states and immunological phenotypes. A later genetic analysis reported fewer N-insertions in productive TCRs among donors in an Asian-associated ancestry cluster than the roughly 650-donor mean. The sequencing pipeline was judged likely to have produced a cluster of highly shared sequence variants as a technical artifact. Most TCR sequences were observed very rarely across donors, whereas some public TCRs were present in many individuals. A total of fewer than 200 TCR beta chains were listed by the study as associated with cytomegalovirus.

Comment on this clone: What this receptor recognizes is not known.

CDR1 and CDR2 were assigned from the germline V gene as SGHNT and YENEEA. Its CDR3 holds 14 amino acids, cysteine through phenylalanine. Here the CDR3 DNA is all that survives: 42 bases in frame from base 1. V trim: 3 bases; J trim: 4 bases; unmatched bases: 5. The cohort comprised 666 healthy bone marrow donors. Cohort members were all nominally healthy when sampled, although unrecorded immune exposures were likely present. The donor tested CMV seronegative and was one of the 352 seronegative cohort members. Every donor gave a peripheral blood sample, and the peripheral blood mononuclear cells from that sample were used for TCR beta sequencing. Genomic DNA was extracted from the blood cell samples with the Qiagen DNeasy Blood Extraction Kit. Library preparation employed the immunoSEQ multiplex PCR assay. The multiplex PCR relied on a mix of 60 forward primers for TCR Vbeta segments and 13 reverse primers for TCR Jbeta segments. The CDR3 region of rearranged TCR beta genes was amplified from genomic DNA by a multiplex PCR assay. The amplified TCR beta libraries were sequenced on the Illumina HiSeq System as 87-base-pair reads. The authors' pipeline ran thus. A later analysis counted about 76 million unique TCR beta chains across the 666 repertoires, and about 10 million of these chains were shared by at least two donors. Raw reads were error-corrected and collapsed into unique sequences with a nearest-neighbor algorithm that merged closely related sequences to remove PCR and sequencing errors. V, D and J gene segments were assigned by aligning CDR3 sequences to IMGT reference sequences. For a sequence to be retained, a match of at least six nucleotides was required to both a V gene segment and a J gene segment. Rearrangements were called productive when the CDR3 lacked stop codons and stayed in frame with V and J; all others were non-productive. CDR3 was defined by IMGT convention, running from the second conserved V-encoded cysteine to the conserved J-encoded phenylalanine. In an earlier analysis of approximately 590 of the donors, sequences lacking an unambiguous match to a single V gene segment were excluded. In an earlier analysis of 587 of the donors, a V segment was called functional when productive rearrangements were above 56.7%, and segregating when the standard deviation between donors exceeded 5%. A statistical classification framework was developed to diagnose cytomegalovirus status using the catalog of TCR beta chain sequences. In a later analysis, V and J genes were assigned by comparing TCR nucleotide sequences against IMGT/GENE-DB human TR gene sequences. In a later analysis, CDR3 sequences and most-parsimonious VDJ recombination scenarios were assigned using the TCRdist pipeline. In a later analysis, each TCR beta chain was defined by its CDR3 amino acid sequence together with its V-gene family, and reads without a unique V-gene family were excluded. In a later analysis, 550 to 650 highly shared, low-generation-probability nucleotide sequences were removed to address suspected cross-contamination and a sequencing artifact. A later analysis calculated a clonal expansion index for each public chain from normalized within-repertoire ranks of inferred template counts. Generation probabilities in a later analysis came from a VDJ recombination model fitted to out-of-frame rearrangements, and those results were checked against IGoR. In a later analysis, hypergeometric tests were used to score TCR-TCR, TCR-HLA and TCR-CMV co-occurrence, with a repertoire-size bias correction applied to TCR pairs. In a later analysis, false discovery rates were estimated by permuting HLA or CMV assignments 20 times. In a later analysis, co-occurring TCRs were grouped using DBSCAN, with TCRdist sequence similarity added in when clustering inside HLA-allele-positive subsets. Co-occurrence clustering excluded repertoires with fewer than 30,000 or more than 120,000 public chains, plus five with anomalous nucleotide sharing. The immuneACCESS repertoire file appears here via TCRdb, limited to in-frame rearrangements. These files lack a portion of the clones; in checked studies, under half of the deficit traces to unresolved V genes, and the cause of the others is not known. The V and J calls and clone size are taken from that table; D and trimming were inferred from the DNA. The sample table on file contains some 120,000 clones. In total, the top ten clones hold just under 2% of the sample.

Sequencing was carried out using PBMCs. The receptor was isolated from a woman between 55 and 75 years old in good health and CMV-seronegative. The rearranged segments are TRBV11-3 and TRBJ1-2; 7 bases in the middle match TRBD1. The DNA sequence is as follows: TGTGCCAGCAGCTTCGGACAGGTCCCCTATGGCTACACCTTC. It is translated as CASSFGQVPYGYTF.